The clone carrying this T cell receptor beta chain was detected ten times or more. This sample was included in a study of T cells after posttransplantation cyclophosphamide. Some clones are missing from TCRdb's copy, which holds only in-frame ones; the method was immunoSEQ multiplex PCR. The sample contains 25,000 to 35,000 clones, none of them singletons. This CDR3 has 18 amino acids. V shed 0 bases and J shed 2 bases, with 18 bases lying between them. The germline V gene has CDR1 LGHNA and CDR2 YSLEER. The receptor comes from a woman aged 25 to 45 in good health and a related stem cell transplant donor. V gene TRBV4-3 combines with J gene TRBJ2-3, with D possibly matching TRBD2 (6 bases). Sequenced sample: PBMCs. CDR3 sequence: CASSQDEGLGGITDTQYF. The CDR3 region has the DNA TGCGCCAGCAGCCAAGATGAGGGTTTGGGGGGAATCACAGATACGCAGTATTTT.